This paragraph reports one T cell receptor (beta chain). These data belong to a study of blood T cell repertoires in COVID-19. The V end was cut by 7 bases, the J end by 0 bases, with 11 bases between. Germline V gene sequence: CDR1 SGHKS, CDR2 YYEKEE (reference sequence). The CDR3 consists of 14 residues. Original processing methods: Amplification of reference gene primers provided the estimated nucleated cell counts. Profiling relied on immunoSEQ multiplex PCR, and the TCRdb table lists in-frame clones only, not all of them. That table furnishes V, J and clone size, whereas the DNA furnished D and trimming. The sample lists about 320,000 clones, approximately 85% seen once, with just over 7% in the top ten.

Sample: peripheral blood. This sequence originates from a human donor in a cohort sampled during active COVID-19. The rearrangement uses TRBV5-5 and TRBJ1-3; no clear D gene. This CDR3 is CASGEEPSGNTIYF. The CDR3 nucleotides read TGTGCCAGCGGAGAGGAACCCTCTGGAAACACCATATATTTT.